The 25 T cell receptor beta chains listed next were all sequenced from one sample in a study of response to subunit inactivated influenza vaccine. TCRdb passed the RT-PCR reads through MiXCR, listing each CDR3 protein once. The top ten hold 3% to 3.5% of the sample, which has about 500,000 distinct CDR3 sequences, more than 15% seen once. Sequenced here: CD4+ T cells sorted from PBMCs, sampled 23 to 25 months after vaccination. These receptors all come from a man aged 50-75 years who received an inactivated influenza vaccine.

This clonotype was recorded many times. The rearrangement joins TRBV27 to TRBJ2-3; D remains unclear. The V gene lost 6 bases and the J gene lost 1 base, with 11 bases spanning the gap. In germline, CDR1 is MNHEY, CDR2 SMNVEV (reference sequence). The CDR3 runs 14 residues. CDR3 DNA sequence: TGTGCCAGCAGCTTAAGACCAGGCACAGATACGCAGTATTTT. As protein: CASSLRPGTDTQYF.

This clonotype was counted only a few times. The CDR3 reads CASSPRTSGKEQYF. The DNA for the CDR3 is TGTGCCAGCAGTCCGAGGACTAGCGGGAAAGAGCAGTACTTC. The gene calls are TRBV27 and TRBJ2-7; 12 bases map to TRBD2. V shed 5 bases, J shed 7 bases, and the junction held 6 bases outside the gene matches. Germline V gene sequence: CDR1 MNHEY, CDR2 SMNVEV (reference sequence). There are 14 residues in the CDR3.

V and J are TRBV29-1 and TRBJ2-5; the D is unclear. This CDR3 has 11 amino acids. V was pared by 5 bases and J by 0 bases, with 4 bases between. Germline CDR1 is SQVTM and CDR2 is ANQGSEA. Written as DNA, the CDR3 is TGCAGCGTTAAGAACCAAGAGACCCAGTACTTC. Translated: CSVKNQETQYF.

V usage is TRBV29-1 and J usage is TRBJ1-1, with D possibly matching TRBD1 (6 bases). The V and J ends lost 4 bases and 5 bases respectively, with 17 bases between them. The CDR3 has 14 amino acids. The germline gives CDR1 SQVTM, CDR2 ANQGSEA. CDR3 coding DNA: TGCAGCGTTGGACAGGTGGGGGCATATACTGAAGCTTTCTTT. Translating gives CSVGQVGAYTEAFF.

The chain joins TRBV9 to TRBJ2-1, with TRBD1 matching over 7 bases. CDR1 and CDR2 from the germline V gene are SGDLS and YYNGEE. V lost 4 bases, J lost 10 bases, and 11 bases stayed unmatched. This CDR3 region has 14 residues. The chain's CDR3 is CASSQPTPGQEQFF. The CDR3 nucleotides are TGTGCCAGCAGCCAACCCACTCCGGGACAGGAGCAGTTCTTC.

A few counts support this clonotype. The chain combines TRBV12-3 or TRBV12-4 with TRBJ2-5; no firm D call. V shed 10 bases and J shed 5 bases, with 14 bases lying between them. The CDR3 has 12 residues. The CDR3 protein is CATSFVEETQYF. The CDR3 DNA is TGTGCCACCTCATTCGTAGAGGAGACCCAGTACTTC.

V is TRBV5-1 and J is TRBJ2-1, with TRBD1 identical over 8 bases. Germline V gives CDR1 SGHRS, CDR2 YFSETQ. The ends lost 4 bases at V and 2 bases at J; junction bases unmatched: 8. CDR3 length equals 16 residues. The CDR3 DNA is TGCGCCAGCAGCCTCCAGGGGGCAGCGGCCTACAATGAGCAGTTCTTC. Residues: CASSLQGAAAYNEQFF. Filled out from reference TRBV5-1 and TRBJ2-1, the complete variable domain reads KAGVTQTPRYLIKTRGQQVTLSCSPISGHRSVSWYQQTPGQGLQFLFEYFSETQRNKGNFPGRFSGRQFSNSRSEMNVSTLELGDSALYLCASSLQGAAAYNEQFFGPGTRLTVL.

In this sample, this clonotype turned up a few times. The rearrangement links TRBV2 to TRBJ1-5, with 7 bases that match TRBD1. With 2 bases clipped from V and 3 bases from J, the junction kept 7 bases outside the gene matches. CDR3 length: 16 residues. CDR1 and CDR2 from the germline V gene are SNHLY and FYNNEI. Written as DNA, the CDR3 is TGTGCCAGCAGTGAAAGTAGTGGGACAGTCAATCAGCCCCAGCATTTT. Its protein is CASSESSGTVNQPQHF. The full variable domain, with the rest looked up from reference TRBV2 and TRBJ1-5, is EPEVTQTPSHQVTQMGQEVILRCVPISNHLYFYWYRQILGQKVEFLVSFYNNEISEKSEIFDDQFSVERPDGSNFTLKIRSTKLEDSAMYFCASSESSGTVNQPQHFGDGTRLSIL.

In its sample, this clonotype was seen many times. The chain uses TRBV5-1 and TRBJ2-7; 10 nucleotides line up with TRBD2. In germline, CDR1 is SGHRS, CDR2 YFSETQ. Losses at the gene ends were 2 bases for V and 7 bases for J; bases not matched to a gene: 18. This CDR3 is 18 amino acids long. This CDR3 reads CASSFRAGGLAGTNEQYF. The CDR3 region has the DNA TGCGCCAGCAGCTTCCGAGCGGGGGGGCTAGCGGGAACAAATGAGCAGTACTTC.

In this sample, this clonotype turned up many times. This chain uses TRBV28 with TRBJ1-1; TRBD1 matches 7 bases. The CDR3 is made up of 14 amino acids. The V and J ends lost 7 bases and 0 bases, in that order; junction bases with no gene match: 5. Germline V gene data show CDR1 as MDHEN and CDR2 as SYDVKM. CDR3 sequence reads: CASNPGGLNTEAFF. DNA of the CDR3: TGTGCCAGCAACCCAGGGGGGTTGAACACTGAAGCTTTCTTT.

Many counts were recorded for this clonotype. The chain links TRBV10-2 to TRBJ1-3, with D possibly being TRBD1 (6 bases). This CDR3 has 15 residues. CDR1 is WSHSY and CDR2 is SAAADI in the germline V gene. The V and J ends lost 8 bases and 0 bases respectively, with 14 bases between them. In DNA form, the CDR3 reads TGCGCCAGCGGACAGAACCCTTTCTCTGGAAACACCATATATTTT. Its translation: CASGQNPFSGNTIYF.

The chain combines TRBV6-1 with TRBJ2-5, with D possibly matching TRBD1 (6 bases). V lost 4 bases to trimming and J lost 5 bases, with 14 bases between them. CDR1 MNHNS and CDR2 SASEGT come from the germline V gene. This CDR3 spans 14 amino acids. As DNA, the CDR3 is TGTGCCAGCAGTGGTCAACAGGGTAGGGAGACCCAGTACTTC. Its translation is CASSGQQGRETQYF.

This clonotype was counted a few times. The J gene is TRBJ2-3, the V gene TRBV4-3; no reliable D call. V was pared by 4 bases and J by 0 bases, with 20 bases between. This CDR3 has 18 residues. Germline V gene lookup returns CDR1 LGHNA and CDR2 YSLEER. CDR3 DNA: TGCGCCAGCAGCCGGAATATTTTTACTGCAACTAGCACAGATACGCAGTATTTT. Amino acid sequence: CASSRNIFTATSTDTQYF.

The CDR3 region is CASSLAGTVETQYF. The DNA for the CDR3 is TGTGCCAGCAGCTTGGCCGGGACAGTAGAGACCCAGTACTTC. This chain connects TRBV7-9 to TRBJ2-5; the match to TRBD1 covers 7 bases. The V gene end was trimmed by 3 bases and the J gene end by 4 bases; junction bases not matched to a gene: 5. This CDR3 is 14 amino acids long. In germline, CDR1 is SEHNR, CDR2 FQNEAQ (reference sequence).

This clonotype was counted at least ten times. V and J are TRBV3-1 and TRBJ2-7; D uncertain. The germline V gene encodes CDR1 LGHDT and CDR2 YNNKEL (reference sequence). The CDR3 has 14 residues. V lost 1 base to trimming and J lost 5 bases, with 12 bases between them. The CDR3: CASSQGHFGHEQYF. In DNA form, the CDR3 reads TGTGCCAGCAGCCAAGGACATTTCGGCCACGAGCAGTACTTC.

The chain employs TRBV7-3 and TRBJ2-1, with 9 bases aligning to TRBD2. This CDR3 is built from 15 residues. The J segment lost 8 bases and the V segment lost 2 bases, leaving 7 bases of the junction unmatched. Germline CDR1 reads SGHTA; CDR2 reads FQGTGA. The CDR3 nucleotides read TGTGCCAGCAGCTTATGGGGACTAGCTATCGATGAGCAGTTCTTC. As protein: CASSLWGLAIDEQFF.

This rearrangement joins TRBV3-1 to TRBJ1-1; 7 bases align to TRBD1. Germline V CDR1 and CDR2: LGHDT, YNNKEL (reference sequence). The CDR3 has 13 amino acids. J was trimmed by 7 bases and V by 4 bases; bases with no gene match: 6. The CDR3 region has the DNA TGTGCCAGCAGCCTTACTCGACAGGGTGAAGCTTTCTTT. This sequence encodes CASSLTRQGEAFF. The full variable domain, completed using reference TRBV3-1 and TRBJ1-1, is DTAVSQTPKYLVTQMGNDKSIKCEQNLGHDTMYWYKQDSKKFLKIMFSYNNKELIINETVPNRFSPKSPDKAHLNLHINSLELGDSAVYFCASSLTRQGEAFFGQGTRLTVV.

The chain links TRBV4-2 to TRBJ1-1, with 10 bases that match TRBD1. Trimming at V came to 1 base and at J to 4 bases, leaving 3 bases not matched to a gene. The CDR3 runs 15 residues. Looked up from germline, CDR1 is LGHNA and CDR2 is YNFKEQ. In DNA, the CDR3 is TGTGCCAGCAGCCAAGGGACAGGGGGTGGCACTGAAGCTTTCTTT. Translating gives CASSQGTGGGTEAFF.

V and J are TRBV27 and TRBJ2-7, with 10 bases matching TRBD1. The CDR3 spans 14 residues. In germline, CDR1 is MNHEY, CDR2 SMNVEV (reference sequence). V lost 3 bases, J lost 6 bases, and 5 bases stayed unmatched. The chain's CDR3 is CASSLLDRGTEQYF. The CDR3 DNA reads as TGTGCCAGCAGTTTGCTGGACAGGGGGACCGAGCAGTACTTC.

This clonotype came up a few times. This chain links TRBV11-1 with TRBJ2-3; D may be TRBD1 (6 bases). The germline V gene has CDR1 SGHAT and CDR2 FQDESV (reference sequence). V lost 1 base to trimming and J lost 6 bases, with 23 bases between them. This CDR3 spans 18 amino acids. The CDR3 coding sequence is TGTGCCAGCAGCTTAGGAAACCAGGGACATCCGAAGCGGGATACGCAGTATTTT. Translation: CASSLGNQGHPKRDTQYF.

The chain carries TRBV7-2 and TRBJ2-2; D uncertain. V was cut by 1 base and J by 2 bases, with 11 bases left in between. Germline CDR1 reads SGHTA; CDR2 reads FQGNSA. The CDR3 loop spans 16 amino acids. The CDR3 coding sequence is TGTGCCAGCAGCTTAGTGGGCAGACCAAACACCGGGGAGCTGTTTTTT. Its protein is CASSLVGRPNTGELFF.

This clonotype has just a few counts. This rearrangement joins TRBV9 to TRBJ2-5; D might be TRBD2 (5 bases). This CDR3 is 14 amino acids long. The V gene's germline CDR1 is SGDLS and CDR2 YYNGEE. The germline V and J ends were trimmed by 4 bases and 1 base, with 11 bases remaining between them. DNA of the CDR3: TGTGCCAGCAGCCCCCAAGGGAGCCAAGAGACCCAGTACTTC. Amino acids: CASSPQGSQETQYF.

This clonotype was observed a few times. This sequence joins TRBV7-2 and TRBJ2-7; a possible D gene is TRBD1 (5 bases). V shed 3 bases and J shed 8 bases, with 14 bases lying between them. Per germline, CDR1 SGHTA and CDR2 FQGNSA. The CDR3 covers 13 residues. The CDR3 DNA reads TGTGCCAGCAGCTTTTCAGGGTCTGTCAAGCAGTACTTC. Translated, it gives CASSFSGSVKQYF.

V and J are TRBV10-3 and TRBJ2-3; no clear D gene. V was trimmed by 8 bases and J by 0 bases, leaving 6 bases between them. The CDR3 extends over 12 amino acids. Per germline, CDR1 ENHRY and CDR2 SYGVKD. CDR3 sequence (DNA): TGTGCCATCGGAGACAGCACAGATACGCAGTATTTT. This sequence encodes CAIGDSTDTQYF.

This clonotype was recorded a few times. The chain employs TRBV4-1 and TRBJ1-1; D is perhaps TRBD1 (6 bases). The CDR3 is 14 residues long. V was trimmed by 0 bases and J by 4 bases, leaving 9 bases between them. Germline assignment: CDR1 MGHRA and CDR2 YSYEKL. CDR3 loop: CASSQEGGGTEAFF. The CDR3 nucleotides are TGCGCCAGCAGCCAAGAGGGAGGGGGCACTGAAGCTTTCTTT.